This section outlines one T cell receptor beta chain sequence together with its context. The antigen is undetermined. PCR used 60 Vbeta primers and 13 Jbeta primers. TCRdb keeps only in-frame clones here, not all; method: immunoSEQ multiplex PCR. The table shows around 30,000 clones, with approximately 87% occurring only once. The data stem from a study of cytomegalovirus exposure and HLA in healthy donors. Turning to the study itself: From HLA-typed donors, an early data release held tens of millions of unique TCRs. Study-wide results and caveats: Among TCR beta chains of equal frequency, HLA-associated ones were more clonally expanded in a later analysis. Researchers reportedly found TCR beta sequences accurately predicted most subjects' HLA-A and HLA-B alleles.

Trimming took 1 base from V and 3 from J, leaving 9 bases between them. There are 14 residues in the CDR3. In germline, CDR1 is SEHNR, CDR2 FQNEAQ (reference sequence). Donors were nominally healthy when sampled, though unrecorded immune exposures were likely. The sample taken for sequencing was PBMCs. The sequence was collected from a boy younger than 18 in good health and CMV-seronegative. The chain has TRBV7-9 and TRBJ1-2; D is perhaps TRBD1 (5 bases). The DNA for the CDR3 is TGTGCCAGCAGCTTAGGGGGGGTGGACTATGGCTACACCTTC. Its protein product is CASSLGGVDYGYTF.